The 17 T cell receptor beta chains below were found in one sample sequenced in a study of shared clonotypes between healthy human individuals. Assay: immunoSEQ multiplex PCR; the TCRdb copy retains only in-frame clones and omits some. Of around 99,000 clones in the sample, 60% to 70% were seen once. The specimen was memory CD8+ T cells sorted from blood. Subset defined: CD45RO+ cells pooled with CCR7-negative TemRA cells. The receptors stem from a man aged 25 to 40 in good health.

The chain recombines TRBV29-1 with TRBJ1-4, with 7 bases lining up with TRBD1. Looked up from germline, CDR1 is SQVTM and CDR2 is ANQGSEA. The CDR3 sequence is 15 residues long. Trimming cost V 7 bases and J 4 bases; bases outside gene matches: 12. In DNA form, the CDR3 reads TGCAGCGCCAAGGGGGCGGTTGGTGGTAATGAAAAACTGTTTTTT. Translation gives CSAKGAVGGNEKLFF. Full variable domain (remainder filled in from reference TRBV29-1 and TRBJ1-4): SAVISQKPSRDICQRGTSLTIQCQVDSQVTMMFWYRQQPGQSLTLIATANQGSEATYESGFVIDKFPISRPNLTFSTLTVSNMSPEDSSIYLCSAKGAVGGNEKLFFGSGTQLSVL.

The rearrangement uses TRBV2 and TRBJ2-2; a weak D match, TRBD2 (5 bases). The germline gives CDR1 SNHLY, CDR2 FYNNEI. The germline V and J ends were trimmed by 11 bases and 7 bases, with 23 bases remaining between them. The CDR3 length is 15 residues. The CDR3 is CAVEDRETPVGELFF. The CDR3 coding sequence is TGTGCCGTAGAGGACCGGGAAACGCCCGTCGGGGAGCTGTTTTTT.

This clone was observed a handful of times. The rearrangement links TRBV9 to TRBJ2-7; D tentatively reads TRBD1 or TRBD2 (5 bases each). The CDR3 sequence is 14 residues long. V lost 0 bases and J 3 bases, leaving 10 bases between the germline ends. Germline CDR1 is SGDLS and CDR2 is YYNGEE. CDR3 in DNA: TGTGCCAGCAGCGTAGGGGACGGGAACTACGAGCAGTACTTC. Translation: CASSVGDGNYEQYF.

J is TRBJ2-7 and V is TRBV5-4, with a weak D call TRBD1 (5 bases). The germline CDR1 and CDR2 sequences are SGHNT and YYREEE (reference sequence). The V end lost 1 base, the J end lost 4 bases, and 18 bases lay between the germline ends. The CDR3 covers 16 residues. The DNA for the CDR3 is TGTGCCAGCAGCTTGTACCCGTCTGGGGCACCTTACGAGCAGTACTTC. As protein: CASSLYPSGAPYEQYF.

CDR3 sequence reads: CASSQQRANTIYF. The DNA of the CDR3 is TGTGCCAGCAGCCAACAGAGAGCAAACACCATATATTTT. V gene TRBV7-9 combines with J gene TRBJ1-3; D gene unclear. This CDR3 is built from 13 residues. The germline V gene encodes CDR1 SEHNR and CDR2 FQNEAQ (reference sequence). V was cut by 5 bases and J by 6 bases, with 11 bases left in between.

This clone showed up just once. One base separates it from a far larger clone, so it is likely a read error. The same CDR3 also results from other DNA sequences found in this sample. The V and J genes are TRBV28 and TRBJ2-1; tentatively, D is TRBD1 or TRBD2 (5 bases each). The germline CDR1 and CDR2 sequences are MDHEN and SYDVKM. V was trimmed by 10 bases and J by 8 bases, leaving 18 bases between them. The CDR3 length is 13 residues. The CDR3 sequence: CATRDPRMDEQFF. CDR3 DNA: TGTGCCACACGGGACCCCCGGATGGATGAGCAGTTCTTC. Filled out from reference TRBV28 and TRBJ2-1, the complete variable domain reads DVKVTQSSRYLVKRTGEKVFLECVQDMDHENMFWYRQDPGLGLRLIYFSYDVKMKEKGDIPEGYSVSREKKERFSLILESASTNQTSMYLCATRDPRMDEQFFGPGTRLTVL.

The table lists this clone with a count of one. The chain links TRBV7-8 to TRBJ2-1; 7 bases match TRBD2. The CDR3 contains 15 residues. The J segment lost 9 bases and the V segment lost 2 bases, leaving 10 bases of the junction unmatched. In germline, CDR1 is SGHVS, CDR2 FQNEAQ. The CDR3 coding sequence is TGTGCCAGCAGCTTAATGGGGACTATTCTCGGTGAGCAGTTCTTC. This sequence encodes CASSLMGTILGEQFF.

This clone was seen only a few times. The chain couples TRBV19 to TRBJ2-7; D may correspond to TRBD1 or TRBD2 (5 bases each). V gave up 6 bases and J gave up 2 bases, with 14 bases separating them. The germline V gene has CDR1 LNHDA and CDR2 SQIVND (reference sequence). The CDR3 extends over 14 amino acids. The CDR3 coding sequence is TGTGCCAGTAGCAGGGAGAACGTCCCCTACGAGCAGTACTTC. Translating gives CASSRENVPYEQYF. The whole variable domain, remainder taken from reference TRBV19 and TRBJ2-7, is DGGITQSPKYLFRKEGQNVTLSCEQNLNHDAMYWYRQDPGQGLRLIYYSQIVNDFQKGDIAEGYSVSREKKESFPLTVTSAQKNPTAFYLCASSRENVPYEQYFGPGTRLTVT.

The J gene is TRBJ2-2, the V gene TRBV28; the D is unclear. V lost 3 bases to trimming and J lost 5 bases, with 7 bases between them. The CDR3 consists of 13 residues. CDR1 and CDR2 from the germline V gene are MDHEN and SYDVKM. The CDR3: CASSFQSTGELFF. CDR3 DNA sequence: TGTGCCAGCAGTTTCCAGTCTACCGGGGAGCTGTTTTTT.

This clone was counted a few times. J is TRBJ2-3 and V is TRBV5-5; no clear D gene. Germline CDR1 SGHKS, CDR2 YYEKEE (reference sequence). V was trimmed by 3 bases and J by 3 bases, leaving 8 bases between them. The CDR3 totals 13 residues. The CDR3 sequence is CASSWPETDTQYF. For the CDR3, the DNA is TGTGCCAGCAGCTGGCCCGAGACAGATACGCAGTATTTT.

The chain uses TRBV2 and TRBJ2-3; D ambiguous. CDR1 is SNHLY, CDR2 FYNNEI, per germline. Trimming took off 5 bases at V and 2 bases at J, with 8 bases between the two ends. CDR3 length: 13 residues. The CDR3 DNA reads as TGTGCCAGCAGTATGGCCTTCACAGATACGCAGTATTTT. Translating it yields CASSMAFTDTQYF.

The chain joins TRBV10-2 to TRBJ2-3; 7 nucleotides match TRBD1. The CDR3 has 14 residues. V trimming: 3 bases; J trimming: 2 bases; junction bases outside the gene matches: 2. From germline, CDR1 is WSHSY and CDR2 SAAADI. CDR3 nucleotides: TGCGCCAGCAGTGATACAGGGGACACAGATACGCAGTATTTT. It translates to CASSDTGDTDTQYF.

The chain is built from TRBV6-5 and TRBJ2-1; possible D gene TRBD1, 5 bases. The ends were cut back, 5 bases at V and 6 bases at J, with 11 bases in the middle. The germline V gene has CDR1 MNHEY and CDR2 SVGAGI. The CDR3 is 13 residues long. The CDR3 region is CASSMQGANEQFF. CDR3 nucleotides: TGTGCCAGCAGTATGCAGGGTGCCAATGAGCAGTTCTTC.

This chain joins TRBV11-2 and TRBJ2-7; D ambiguous. V dropped 6 bases and J dropped 2 bases, with 11 bases sitting between them. Germline assignment: CDR1 SGHAT and CDR2 FQNNGV. The CDR3 length is 13 residues. This CDR3 reads CASRDLSAYEQYF. The CDR3 DNA reads as TGTGCCAGCAGGGACCTCTCGGCCTACGAGCAGTACTTC.

In this sample, this clone turned up many times. The V gene is TRBV27, the J gene TRBJ2-1; D not certain. Germline CDR1 MNHEY, CDR2 SMNVEV (reference sequence). The CDR3 covers 14 residues. Between the trimmed V and J ends, which lost 6 bases and 0 bases, there was a span of 9 bases. This CDR3 reads CASSLQSSYNEQFF. CDR3 bases: TGTGCCAGCAGCCTACAGAGCTCCTACAATGAGCAGTTCTTC.

In this sample, this clone turned up a few times. This chain links TRBV19 with TRBJ2-2; D might be TRBD1 (6 bases). The CDR3 consists of 14 residues. Germline lookup yields CDR1 LNHDA and CDR2 SQIVND (reference sequence). V lost 9 bases and J 0 bases, leaving 11 bases between the germline ends. The CDR3 sequence is CASRDTSNTGELFF. The CDR3, as DNA: TGTGCCAGCCGGGACACCTCGAACACCGGGGAGCTGTTTTTT.

This clone was counted many times. The J gene is TRBJ2-7, the V gene TRBV30, with D maybe TRBD1 (6 bases). V lost 0 bases and J 6 bases, leaving 12 bases between the germline ends. The CDR3 runs 13 residues. Looked up from germline, CDR1 is GTSNPN and CDR2 is SVGIG (reference sequence). The CDR3 nucleotides read TGTGCCTGGAGTGTAGCCAGGGGCGGCGAGCAGTACTTC. This codes for CAWSVARGGEQYF.